One and the same sample provided the 3 T cell receptor beta chains below, sequenced in a study of T cells after yellow fever vaccination. One entry per CDR3 protein results from TCRdb running MiXCR on the 5' RACE reads. The sample has roughly 180,000 distinct CDR3 sequences, approximately 6% seen once. Specimen: CD4+ T cells sorted from PBMCs, collected on the day of the first yellow fever vaccination. Every receptor here comes from a young man who received the YFV17D yellow fever vaccine.

This clonotype was detected ten times or more. The chain recombines TRBV5-4 with TRBJ2-2; D gene ambiguous. This CDR3 spans 11 amino acids. The V gene lost 5 bases and the J gene lost 9 bases, with 8 bases spanning the gap. Per the germline V gene, CDR1 is SGHNT and CDR2 is YYREEE (reference sequence). CDR3 amino acids: CASRGFRELFF. DNA of the CDR3: TGTGCCAGCAGAGGGTTCAGGGAGCTGTTTTTT.

The V and J genes are TRBV5-5 and TRBJ2-7, with D unclear. CDR1 SGHKS and CDR2 YYEKEE come from the germline V gene (reference sequence). Trimming shortened V by 7 bases and J by 3 bases, and 14 bases separated the two germline ends. This CDR3 spans 13 amino acids. CDR3: CASGPGLLYEQYF. Here the CDR3 DNA reads TGTGCCAGCGGCCCTGGGCTCCTCTACGAGCAGTACTTC.

This clonotype was seen at least ten times. The gene calls are TRBV18 and TRBJ2-1; the match to TRBD1 covers 10 bases. The junction had 4 bases not matched to a gene; V was cut back by 3 bases and J by 2 bases. Germline CDR1 reads KGHSH; CDR2 reads LQKENI. The CDR3 is made up of 16 amino acids. The CDR3 coding sequence is TGTGCCAGCTCACCCCGACAGGGGGCGGCCTACAATGAGCAGTTCTTC. This translates into CASSPRQGAAYNEQFF.